Listed here is a single T cell receptor (beta chain). CDR3 size: 14 residues. Trimming cost V 3 bases and J 4 bases; bases outside gene matches: 1. Germline CDR1 is LNHDA and CDR2 is SQIVND (reference sequence). The sample is drawn from a study of blood T cell repertoires in COVID-19. In the study overall: Samples of COVID-19 (acute and convalescent) were obtained from the United States, Italy and Spain.

Per the study methods: It was from reference gene primer amplification that nucleated cell counts were estimated. The method was immunoSEQ multiplex PCR; TCRdb's version includes in-frame clones alone and lacks a portion of them. Clone size and V and J calls were adopted from that table, with D and trimming inferred from the DNA. This table has nearly 95,000 clones, more than 65% appearing once. The clonotype originates from a human donor in a cohort sampled during active COVID-19. The chain uses TRBV19 and TRBJ2-7, with 12 nucleotides matching TRBD2. Sequencing was done on a sample of peripheral blood. CDR3 loop: CASSIGTSGYEQYF. The CDR3 DNA is TGTGCCAGTAGTATTGGGACTAGCGGGTACGAGCAGTACTTC.